Below, 19 T cell receptor beta chains from the same sample are listed, as sequenced in a study of breast tumors, draining lymph nodes, adjacent tissues. A single record per CDR3 protein comes from TCRdb applying MiXCR to the multiplex PCR reads. Of fewer than 300,000 distinct CDR3 sequences in the sample, roughly 32% were seen once. Samples came from axillary lymph nodes draining the breast cancer. Sequenced sample: axillary lymph node tissue. Every receptor here comes from a female donor with breast cancer. Some clones in this sample may be carry-over from other donors' samples.

This clonotype was counted only a few times. The rearrangement links TRBV18 to TRBJ2-7; D not certain. This CDR3 contains 13 residues. The V gene lost 6 bases and the J gene lost 3 bases, with 12 bases spanning the gap. Germline values: CDR1 KGHSH, CDR2 LQKENI. DNA of the CDR3: TGTGCCAGCTCGTTTTCAGCTAACTACGAGCAGTACTTC. Residues: CASSFSANYEQYF.

On this clonotype: A much bigger clone sits one base away, suggesting this may be a read error. This rearrangement joins TRBV5-4 to TRBJ1-3; TRBD1 agrees at 7 bases. Germline CDR1 is SGHNT and CDR2 is YYREEE (reference sequence). This CDR3 region has 15 residues. Losses at the gene ends were 2 bases for V and 0 bases for J; bases not matched to a gene: 2. The DNA of the CDR3 is TGTGCCAGCAGCTTCGACAGGGCCTCTGGAAACACCATATATTTT. This codes for CASSFDRASGNTIYF.

To note about this clonotype: A much larger clone is a single base away; this may be a read error. The chain employs TRBV9 and TRBJ2-7; D unresolved. The CDR3 is made up of 14 amino acids. Germline values: CDR1 SGDLS, CDR2 YYNGEE. The CDR3 DNA follows: TGTGCCAGCAGCCCTCGACCGTTCTCCTACGAGCAGTCCTTC. Its protein is CASSPRPFSYEQSF.

In this sample, this clonotype turned up many times. This CDR3 is CASSPPFSPGNYGYTF. The CDR3 DNA follows: TGTGCCAGCAGTCCACCCTTTTCACCGGGTAACTATGGCTACACCTTC. The chain uses TRBV6-2 or TRBV6-3 and TRBJ1-2, with D uncertain. The CDR3 is 16 residues long. Trimming took 5 bases from V and 1 from J, leaving 17 bases between them. Germline-derived CDR1 and CDR2 are MNHEY and SVGEGT.

Ten or more counts support this clonotype. This chain joins TRBV30 and TRBJ2-5; D possibly corresponds to TRBD1 (6 bases). The CDR3 is 14 residues long. V lost 1 base and J 2 bases, leaving 11 bases between the germline ends. Germline values: CDR1 GTSNPN, CDR2 SVGIG (reference sequence). This CDR3 reads CAWSARDKQETQYF. The CDR3 DNA follows: TGTGCCTGGAGTGCCCGGGACAAGCAAGAGACCCAGTACTTC.

This clonotype was detected ten times or more. The chain joins TRBV11-3 to TRBJ2-1; 10 bases fit TRBD2. V trimming: 2 bases; J trimming: 1 base; junction bases outside the gene matches: 5. The length of the CDR3 is 17 residues. Germline V gene lookup returns CDR1 SGHNT and CDR2 YENEEA. The CDR3 loop is CASSLHTSGVSYNEQFF. The CDR3, as DNA: TGTGCCAGCAGCTTACACACTAGCGGGGTATCCTACAATGAGCAGTTCTTC. Variable domain in full (rest from reference TRBV11-3 and TRBJ2-1): EAGVVQSPRYKIIEKKQPVAFWCNPISGHNTLYWYLQNLGQGPELLIRYENEEAVDDSQLPKDRFSAERLKGVDSTLKIQPAELGDSAVYLCASSLHTSGVSYNEQFFGPGTRLTVL.

This clonotype was seen repeatedly, ten times or more. This chain uses TRBV11-2 with TRBJ1-4; D is undetermined. Trimming cost V 0 bases and J 8 bases, with 7 bases left between them. The CDR3 runs to 13 residues. Germline V lookup: CDR1 SGHAT, CDR2 FQNNGV. CDR3 residues: CASSLETHEKLFF. The CDR3 bases are TGTGCCAGCAGCTTAGAAACACACGAAAAACTGTTTTTT.

This clonotype was observed many times. The chain has TRBV7-3 and TRBJ2-1; TRBD1 agrees at 7 bases. The trim removed 5 bases at V and 6 bases at J, leaving 7 bases unmatched. Germline V lookup: CDR1 SGHTA, CDR2 FQGTGA. There are 14 residues in the CDR3. CDR3 DNA sequence: TGTGCCAGCAGCGTGACAGGGCTCGGCAATGAGCAGTTCTTC. It codes for CASSVTGLGNEQFF.

With respect to this clonotype: A much larger clonotype is one base distant, so this may be a read error. The chain carries TRBV14 and TRBJ2-2; TRBD2 matches at 8 bases. The V segment lost 4 bases and the J segment 5 bases; nucleotides outside the gene matches: 9. The CDR3 spans 16 residues. CDR1 is SGHDN, CDR2 FVKESK, per germline. This CDR3 is CASSPGTRAPTGELFF. The DNA for the CDR3 is TGTGCCAGCAGCCCCGGGACTAGGGCCCCGACCGGGGAGCTGTTTTTT.

The chain couples TRBV24-1 to TRBJ2-1, with D perhaps matching TRBD2 (6 bases). The CDR3 loop spans 15 amino acids. V lost 5 bases, J lost 4 bases, and 14 bases lay in between. CDR1 and CDR2 from the germline V gene are KGHDR and SFDVKD. The CDR3 DNA is TGTGCCACCAGTGCTTCCGGGACTCGTTACAATGAGCAGTTCTTC. It codes for CATSASGTRYNEQFF.

J is TRBJ2-7 and V is TRBV5-5; D gene unclear. CDR1 and CDR2 from the germline V gene are SGHKS and YYEKEE (reference sequence). The CDR3 extends over 15 amino acids. Trimming cost V 4 bases and J 2 bases, with 16 bases left between them. CDR3 region: CASSPDVASTYEQYF. DNA of the CDR3: TGTGCCAGCAGCCCGGACGTGGCTTCGACCTACGAGCAGTACTTC.

In this sample, this clonotype turned up many times. The chain recombines TRBV24-1 with TRBJ2-6, with D possibly being TRBD2 (5 bases). The CDR3 has 19 amino acids. Trimming removed 4 bases at V and 1 base at J, with 19 bases between. Germline lookup yields CDR1 KGHDR and CDR2 SFDVKD. The CDR3 nucleotides are TGTGCCACCAGTGACCCTCGACACGGACTTCAGTCTGGGGCCAACGTCCTGACTTTC. Protein product: CATSDPRHGLQSGANVLTF.

Regarding this clonotype: Here the CDR3 omits its conserved ending phenylalanine or tryptophan, so a read error is the likely source. This sequence joins TRBV5-1 and TRBJ1-3, with a weak D call TRBD1 (5 bases). V lost 0 bases and J lost 0, with 10 bases in between. This CDR3 has 16 amino acids. The germline V gene has CDR1 SGHRS and CDR2 YFSETQ. Here the CDR3 reads CASSLGTGNSGNTIYL. The CDR3 DNA follows: TGCGCCAGCAGCTTGGGAACAGGAAACTCTGGAAACACCATATATCTT.

V is TRBV7-8 and J is TRBJ1-5; weak D call: TRBD1 (6 bases). The V gene's germline CDR1 is SGHVS and CDR2 FQNEAQ. Trimming took off 5 bases at V and 6 bases at J, with 14 bases between the two ends. This CDR3 region has 14 residues. CDR3 in DNA: TGTGCCAGCAGCCCTACAGGGTTAGGTCAGCCCCAGCATTTT. Its protein product is CASSPTGLGQPQHF.

In its sample, this clonotype was seen a few times. The chain carries TRBV27 and TRBJ2-3; 8 bases line up with TRBD2. The CDR3 covers 15 residues. The trim removed 3 bases at V and 5 bases at J, leaving 7 bases unmatched. The germline V gene encodes CDR1 MNHEY and CDR2 SMNVEV (reference sequence). CDR3: CASSFASLAGDTQYF. As DNA, the CDR3 is TGTGCCAGCAGTTTTGCCTCTCTAGCGGGAGATACGCAGTATTTT.

This clonotype was seen repeatedly, ten times or more. The chain combines TRBV20-1 with TRBJ2-5; 12 bases line up with TRBD2. There are 16 residues in the CDR3. The germline V gene encodes CDR1 DFQATT and CDR2 SNEGSKA (reference sequence). V lost 5 bases and J lost 5; bases outside the gene matches: 12. In nucleotides, the CDR3 is TGCAGTGCTTCAATAACGACTAGCGGGAGAGTTGAGACCCAGTACTTC. Encoded protein: CSASITTSGRVETQYF.

This clonotype was counted many times. This chain joins TRBV19 and TRBJ2-1; 10 positions agree with TRBD2. Germline CDR1 and CDR2: LNHDA and SQIVND (reference sequence). There are 12 residues in the CDR3. Losses at the gene ends were 9 bases for V and 8 bases for J; bases not matched to a gene: 4. The CDR3 is CARGTSAYEQFF. Written as DNA, the CDR3 is TGTGCCAGAGGGACTAGCGCCTATGAGCAGTTCTTC.

This clonotype has ten or more counts. One base away lies a much larger clone, so this may be a sequencing read error. In nucleotides, the CDR3 is TGCAGTGCTCATAAAACCTACGGGACTACCGTACGCTACGAGCAGTACTTC. Residues: CSAHKTYGTTVRYEQYF. This chain links TRBV20-1 with TRBJ2-7; 7 bases agree with TRBD2. With 5 bases clipped from V and 3 bases from J, the junction kept 19 bases outside the gene matches. Germline loops: CDR1 DFQATT, CDR2 SNEGSKA (reference sequence). This CDR3 region has 17 residues.

At least ten counts were recorded for this clonotype. The J gene is TRBJ1-5, the V gene TRBV6-1, with a tentative D call TRBD1 (6 bases). The V end was cut by 8 bases, the J end by 7 bases, with 12 bases between. Germline-derived CDR1 and CDR2 are MNHNS and SASEGT. The CDR3 contains 12 residues. The CDR3, as DNA: TGTGCCAGCGGGGTAGGGGGGCAGCCCCAGCATTTT. It specifies CASGVGGQPQHF.